Sequencing of this T cell receptor (beta chain) was carried out in a study of beta chain features in type 1 diabetes. The study, taken as a whole, reports: Sequencing from cDNA could over-represent high-TCR-expressing cells. All four CD4+ subsets from Type 1 diabetes patients carried moderately but significantly shorter TCRB CDR3s. TCRB rearrangement may or may not be influenced by HLA type; here this remained unresolved. For patients, the naive, central memory and Treg TCRB repertoires appeared more alike than for healthy donors.

There are a few counts of this clone. Its target is not known. Expressed TCRB transcripts were sequenced, since all the RNA that had been isolated was reverse transcribed. The repertoire was sequenced with immunoSEQ multiplex PCR; TCRdb's copy has only in-frame clones and lacks some. In the table there are 600,000 or so clones, about 14% of which are singletons. The source material was naive CD4+ T cells from blood. The receptor comes from a young man with type 1 diabetes.

The CDR3 bases are TGCGCCAGCAGCCCGGACGGGACTAGCGCGAGCACCGGGGAGCTGTTTTTT. The encoded protein is CASSPDGTSASTGELFF. The chain is built from TRBV5-1 and TRBJ2-2, with TRBD2 matching 10 bases. Trimming removed 4 bases from V and 4 bases from J; junction bases left unmatched: 10. The germline V gene encodes CDR1 SGHRS and CDR2 YFSETQ. The CDR3 has 17 amino acids.